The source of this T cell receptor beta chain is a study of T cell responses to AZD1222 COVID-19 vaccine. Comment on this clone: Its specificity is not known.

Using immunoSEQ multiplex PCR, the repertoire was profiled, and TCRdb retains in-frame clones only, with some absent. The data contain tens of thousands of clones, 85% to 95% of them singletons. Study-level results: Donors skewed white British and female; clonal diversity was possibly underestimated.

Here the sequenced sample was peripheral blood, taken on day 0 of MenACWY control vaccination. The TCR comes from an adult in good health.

The CDR3 region is CAIVTGDLNTGELFF. For the CDR3, the DNA is TGTGCCATTGTGACAGGGGACCTAAACACCGGGGAGCTGTTTTTT. This chain connects TRBV19 to TRBJ2-2; 8 bases are a match to TRBD1. Trimming at V came to 10 bases and at J to 2 bases, leaving 9 bases not matched to a gene. The CDR3 is made up of 15 amino acids. CDR1 is LNHDA and CDR2 is SQIVND in the germline V gene (reference sequence).